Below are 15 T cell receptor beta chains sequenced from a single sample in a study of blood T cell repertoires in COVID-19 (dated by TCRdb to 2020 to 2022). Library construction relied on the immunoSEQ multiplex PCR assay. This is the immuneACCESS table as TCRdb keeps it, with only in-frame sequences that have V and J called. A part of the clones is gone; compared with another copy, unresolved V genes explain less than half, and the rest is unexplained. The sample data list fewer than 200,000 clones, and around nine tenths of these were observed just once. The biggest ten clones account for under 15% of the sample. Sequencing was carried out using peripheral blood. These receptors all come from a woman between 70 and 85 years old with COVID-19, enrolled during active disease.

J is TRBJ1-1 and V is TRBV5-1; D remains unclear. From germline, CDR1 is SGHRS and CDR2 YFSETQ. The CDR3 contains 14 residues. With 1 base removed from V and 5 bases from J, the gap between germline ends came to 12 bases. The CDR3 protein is CASSLSPGITEAFF. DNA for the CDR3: TGCGCCAGCAGCTTGTCCCCGGGGATAACTGAAGCTTTCTTT.

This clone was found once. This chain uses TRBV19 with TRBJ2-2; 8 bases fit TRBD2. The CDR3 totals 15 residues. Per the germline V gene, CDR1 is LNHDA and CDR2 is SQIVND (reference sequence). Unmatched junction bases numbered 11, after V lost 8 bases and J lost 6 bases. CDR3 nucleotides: TGTGCCAGTTACCCGGGACTAGTGGTGTCCGGGGAGCTGTTTTTT. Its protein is CASYPGLVVSGELFF.

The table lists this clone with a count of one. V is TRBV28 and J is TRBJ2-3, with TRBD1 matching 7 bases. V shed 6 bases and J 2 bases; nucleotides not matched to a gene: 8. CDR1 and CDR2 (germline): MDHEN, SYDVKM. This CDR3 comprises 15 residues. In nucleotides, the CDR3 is TGTGCCAGCAGGACCCGGGACAGACTCACAGATACGCAGTATTTT. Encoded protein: CASRTRDRLTDTQYF.

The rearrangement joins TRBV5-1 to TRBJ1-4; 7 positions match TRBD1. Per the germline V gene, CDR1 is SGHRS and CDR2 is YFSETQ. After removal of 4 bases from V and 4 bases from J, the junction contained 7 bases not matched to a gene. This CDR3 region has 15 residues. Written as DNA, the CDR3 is TGCGCCAGCAGCGTACGGGGGACAGTTAATGAAAAACTGTTTTTT. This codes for CASSVRGTVNEKLFF.

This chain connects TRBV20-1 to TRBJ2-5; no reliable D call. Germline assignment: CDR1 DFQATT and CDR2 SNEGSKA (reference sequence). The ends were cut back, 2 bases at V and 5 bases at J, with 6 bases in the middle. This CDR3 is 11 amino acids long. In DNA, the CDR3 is TGCAGTGCTAGACCCGTGGAGACCCAGTACTTC. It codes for CSARPVETQYF.

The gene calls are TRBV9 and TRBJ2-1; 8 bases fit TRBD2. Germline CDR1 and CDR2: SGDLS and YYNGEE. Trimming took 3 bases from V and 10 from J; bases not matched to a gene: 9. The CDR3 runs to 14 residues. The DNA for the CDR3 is TGTGCCAGCAGCGGTAGCGGGATGGCAGAAGAGCAGTTCTTC. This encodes CASSGSGMAEEQFF.

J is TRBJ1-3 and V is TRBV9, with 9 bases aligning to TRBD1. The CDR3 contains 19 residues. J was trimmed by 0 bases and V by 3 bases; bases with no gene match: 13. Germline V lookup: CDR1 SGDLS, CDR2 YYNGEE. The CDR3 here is CASSADPGQGLGSGNTIYF. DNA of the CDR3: TGTGCCAGCAGCGCCGACCCGGGACAGGGACTAGGCTCTGGAAACACCATATATTTT.

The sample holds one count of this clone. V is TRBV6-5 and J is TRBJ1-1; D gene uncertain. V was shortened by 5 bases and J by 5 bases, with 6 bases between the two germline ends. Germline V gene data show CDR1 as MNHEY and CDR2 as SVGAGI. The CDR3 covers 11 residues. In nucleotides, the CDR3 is TGTGCCAGCAGTAGCCGGACTGAAGCTTTCTTT. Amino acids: CASSSRTEAFF.

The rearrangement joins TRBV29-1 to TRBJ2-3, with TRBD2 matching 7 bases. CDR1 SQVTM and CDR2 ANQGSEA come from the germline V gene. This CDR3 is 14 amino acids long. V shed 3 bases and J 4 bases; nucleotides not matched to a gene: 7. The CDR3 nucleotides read TGCAGCGTTGAGTACTCTAGCGGTCCAGATACGCAGTATTTT. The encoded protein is CSVEYSSGPDTQYF.

The chain's CDR3 is CASARRDQETQYF. CDR3 DNA: TGTGCCAGCGCTCGACGGGACCAAGAGACCCAGTACTTC. The chain uses TRBV2 and TRBJ2-5; D not certain. This CDR3 contains 13 residues. V shed 8 bases and J shed 0 bases, with 10 bases lying between them. Germline V gives CDR1 SNHLY, CDR2 FYNNEI.

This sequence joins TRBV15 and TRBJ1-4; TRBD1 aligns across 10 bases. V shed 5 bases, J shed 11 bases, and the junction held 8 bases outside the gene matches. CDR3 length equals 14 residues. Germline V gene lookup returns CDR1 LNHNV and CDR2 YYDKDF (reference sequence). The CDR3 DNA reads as TGTGCCACCAGCCGCCGGGACAGGGGAGGTAAACTGTTTTTT. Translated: CATSRRDRGGKLFF.

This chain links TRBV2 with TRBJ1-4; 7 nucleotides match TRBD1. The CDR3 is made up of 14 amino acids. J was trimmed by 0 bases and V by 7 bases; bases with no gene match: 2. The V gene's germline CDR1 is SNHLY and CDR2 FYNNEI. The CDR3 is CASKDRPTNEKLFF. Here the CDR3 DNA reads TGTGCCAGCAAGGACAGGCCAACTAATGAAAAACTGTTTTTT. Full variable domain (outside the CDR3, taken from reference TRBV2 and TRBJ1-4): EPEVTQTPSHQVTQMGQEVILRCVPISNHLYFYWYRQILGQKVEFLVSFYNNEISEKSEIFDDQFSVERPDGSNFTLKIRSTKLEDSAMYFCASKDRPTNEKLFFGSGTQLSVL.

The CDR3 region has the DNA TGTGCCAGCAGTTCGGGACAGGGGCGGACTGAAGCTTTCTTT. Translation gives CASSSGQGRTEAFF. The gene calls are TRBV6-5 and TRBJ1-1; TRBD1 matches at 10 bases. Germline V CDR1 and CDR2: MNHEY, SVGAGI. The V and J ends lost 4 bases and 5 bases, in that order; junction bases with no gene match: 4. This CDR3 contains 14 residues.

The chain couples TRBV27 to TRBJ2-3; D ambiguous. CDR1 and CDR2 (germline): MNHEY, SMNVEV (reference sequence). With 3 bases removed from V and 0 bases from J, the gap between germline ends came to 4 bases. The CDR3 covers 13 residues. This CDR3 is CASSFYSTDTQYF. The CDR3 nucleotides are TGTGCCAGCAGTTTTTATAGCACAGATACGCAGTATTTT.

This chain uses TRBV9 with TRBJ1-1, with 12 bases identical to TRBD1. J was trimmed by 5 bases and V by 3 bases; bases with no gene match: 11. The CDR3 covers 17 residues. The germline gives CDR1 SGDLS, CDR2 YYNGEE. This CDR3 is CASSGDRGLYSPTEAFF. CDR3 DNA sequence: TGTGCCAGCAGCGGGGACAGGGGGCTTTATTCTCCGACTGAAGCTTTCTTT.